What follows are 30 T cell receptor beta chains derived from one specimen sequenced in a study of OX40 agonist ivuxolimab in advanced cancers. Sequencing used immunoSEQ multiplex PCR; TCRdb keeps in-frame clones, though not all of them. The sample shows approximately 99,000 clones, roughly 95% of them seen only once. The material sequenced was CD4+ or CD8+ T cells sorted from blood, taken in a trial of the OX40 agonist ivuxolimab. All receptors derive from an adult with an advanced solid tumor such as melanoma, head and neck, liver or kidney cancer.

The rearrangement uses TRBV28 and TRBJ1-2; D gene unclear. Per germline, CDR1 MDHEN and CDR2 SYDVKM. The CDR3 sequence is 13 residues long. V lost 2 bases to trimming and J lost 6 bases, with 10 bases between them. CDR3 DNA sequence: TGTGCCAGCAGTTTAGGGCAGGCGAATGGCTACACCTTC. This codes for CASSLGQANGYTF.

The CDR3 DNA follows: TGTGCCAGCAGGATTACAGGGGCGATGTATAGCAATCAGCCCCAGCATTTT. Translation gives CASRITGAMYSNQPQHF. The chain joins TRBV6-4 to TRBJ1-5; 7 nucleotides agree with TRBD1. Looked up from germline, CDR1 is MRHNA and CDR2 is SNTAGT. The CDR3 extends over 17 amino acids. V dropped 6 bases and J dropped 0; count of bases not matched to a gene: 11.

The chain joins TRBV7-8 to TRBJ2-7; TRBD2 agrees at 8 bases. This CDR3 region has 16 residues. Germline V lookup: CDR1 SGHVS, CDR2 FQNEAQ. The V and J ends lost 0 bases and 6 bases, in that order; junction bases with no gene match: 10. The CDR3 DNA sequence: TGTGCCAGCAGCTTAGCATGGGCCGGGAGGGCCATCGAGCAGTACTTC. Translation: CASSLAWAGRAIEQYF.

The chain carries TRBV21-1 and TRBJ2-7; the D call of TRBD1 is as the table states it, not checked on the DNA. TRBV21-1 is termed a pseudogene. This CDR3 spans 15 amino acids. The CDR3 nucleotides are TGTGCCAGCAGCAAAGGAACAGGGGGTAAGTACGAGCAGTACTTC. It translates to CASSKGTGGKYEQYF.

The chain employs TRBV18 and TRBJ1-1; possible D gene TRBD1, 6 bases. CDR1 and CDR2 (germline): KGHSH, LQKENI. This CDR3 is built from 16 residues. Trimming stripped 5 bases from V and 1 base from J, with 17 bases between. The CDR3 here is CASSTKLTGQNTEAFF. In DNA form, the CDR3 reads TGTGCCAGCTCAACAAAGCTGACAGGACAGAACACTGAAGCTTTCTTT.

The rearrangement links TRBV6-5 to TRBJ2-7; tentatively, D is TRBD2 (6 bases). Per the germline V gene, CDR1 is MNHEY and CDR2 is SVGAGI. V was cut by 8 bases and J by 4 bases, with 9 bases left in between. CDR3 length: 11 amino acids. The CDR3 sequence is CASVSGYEQYF. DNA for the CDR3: TGTGCCAGCGTTAGCGGATACGAGCAGTACTTC.

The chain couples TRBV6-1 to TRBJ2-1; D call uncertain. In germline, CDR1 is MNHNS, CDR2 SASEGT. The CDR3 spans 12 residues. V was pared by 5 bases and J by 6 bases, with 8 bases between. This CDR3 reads CASSTRFNEQFF. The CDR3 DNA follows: TGTGCCAGCAGTACGCGGTTCAATGAGCAGTTCTTC.

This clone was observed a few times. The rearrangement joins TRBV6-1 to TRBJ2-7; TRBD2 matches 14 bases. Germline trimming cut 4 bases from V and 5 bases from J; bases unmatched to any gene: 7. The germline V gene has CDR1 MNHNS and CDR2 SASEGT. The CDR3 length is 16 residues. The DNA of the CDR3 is TGTGCCAGCAGTGGGGGGGGACTAGCGGGAGCTAACGAGCAGTACTTC. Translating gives CASSGGGLAGANEQYF.

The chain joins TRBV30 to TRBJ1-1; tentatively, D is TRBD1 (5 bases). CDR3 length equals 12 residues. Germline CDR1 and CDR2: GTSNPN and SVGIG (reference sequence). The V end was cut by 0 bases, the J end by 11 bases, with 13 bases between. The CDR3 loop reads CAWSVIAGGAFF. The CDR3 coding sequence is TGTGCCTGGAGTGTAATTGCCGGGGGGGCTTTCTTT.

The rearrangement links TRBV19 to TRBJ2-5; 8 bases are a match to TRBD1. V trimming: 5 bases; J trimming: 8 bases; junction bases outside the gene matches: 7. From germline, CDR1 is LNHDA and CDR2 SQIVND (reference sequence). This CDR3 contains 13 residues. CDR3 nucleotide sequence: TGTGCCAGTAGTCCTGGACAGGGAGTAACCCAGTACTTC. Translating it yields CASSPGQGVTQYF.

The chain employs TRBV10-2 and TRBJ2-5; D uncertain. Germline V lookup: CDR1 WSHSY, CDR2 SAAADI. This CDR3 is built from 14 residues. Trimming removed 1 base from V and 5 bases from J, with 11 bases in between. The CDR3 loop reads CASSEFYGGETQYF. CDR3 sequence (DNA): TGCGCCAGCAGTGAGTTTTACGGTGGGGAGACCCAGTACTTC.

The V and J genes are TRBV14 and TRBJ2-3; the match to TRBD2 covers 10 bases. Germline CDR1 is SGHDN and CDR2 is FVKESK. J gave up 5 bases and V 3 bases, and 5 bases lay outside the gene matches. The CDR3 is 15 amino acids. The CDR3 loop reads CASSHRAGGGDTQYF. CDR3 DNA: TGTGCCAGCAGCCACCGAGCGGGAGGGGGAGATACGCAGTATTTT.

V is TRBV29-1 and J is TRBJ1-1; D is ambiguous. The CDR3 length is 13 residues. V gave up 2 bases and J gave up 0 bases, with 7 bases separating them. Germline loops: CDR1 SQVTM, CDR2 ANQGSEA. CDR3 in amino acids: CSVESLLNTEAFF. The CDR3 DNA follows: TGCAGCGTTGAAAGCCTTTTGAACACTGAAGCTTTCTTT.

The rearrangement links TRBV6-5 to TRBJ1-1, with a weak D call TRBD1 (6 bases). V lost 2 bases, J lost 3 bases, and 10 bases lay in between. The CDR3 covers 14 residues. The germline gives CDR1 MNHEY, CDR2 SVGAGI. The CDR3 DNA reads TGTGCCAGCAGTTACGGGGGGGCTTACACTGAAGCTTTCTTT. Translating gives CASSYGGAYTEAFF.

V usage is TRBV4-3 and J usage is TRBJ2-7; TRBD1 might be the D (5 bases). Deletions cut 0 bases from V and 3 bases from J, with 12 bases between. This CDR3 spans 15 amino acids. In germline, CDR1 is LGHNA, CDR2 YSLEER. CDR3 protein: CASSQDGRADYEQYF. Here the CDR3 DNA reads TGCGCCAGCAGCCAAGATGGCAGGGCGGACTACGAGCAGTACTTC.

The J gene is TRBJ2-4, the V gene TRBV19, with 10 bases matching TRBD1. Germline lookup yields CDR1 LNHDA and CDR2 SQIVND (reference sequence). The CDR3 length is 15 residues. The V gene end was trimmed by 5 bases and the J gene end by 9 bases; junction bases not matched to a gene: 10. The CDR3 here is CASSAGPGQGTIQYF. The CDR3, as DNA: TGTGCCAGTAGTGCCGGACCGGGACAGGGGACCATTCAGTACTTC.

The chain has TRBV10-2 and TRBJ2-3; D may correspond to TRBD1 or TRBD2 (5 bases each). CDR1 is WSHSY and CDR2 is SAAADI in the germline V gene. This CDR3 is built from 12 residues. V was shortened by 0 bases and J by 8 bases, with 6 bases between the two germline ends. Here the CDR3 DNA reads TGCGCCAGCAGTGAGTCGGGACCTACGCAGTATTTT. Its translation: CASSESGPTQYF.

This CDR3 reads CASSLGPLYEQYF. The CDR3, as DNA: TGTGCCAGCAGTTTAGGACCACTCTACGAGCAGTACTTC. The chain carries TRBV28 and TRBJ2-7, with D unresolved. The CDR3 has 13 residues. Trimming cost V 2 bases and J 3 bases, with 8 bases left between them. Germline CDR1 is MDHEN and CDR2 is SYDVKM.

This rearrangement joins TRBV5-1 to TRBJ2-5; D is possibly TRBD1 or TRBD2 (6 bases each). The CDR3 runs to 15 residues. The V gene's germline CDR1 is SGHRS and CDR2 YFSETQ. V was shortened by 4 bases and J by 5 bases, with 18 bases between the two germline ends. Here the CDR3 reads CASSPGAGGPETQYF. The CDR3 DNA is TGCGCCAGCAGCCCGGGGGCGGGTGGCCCGGAGACCCAGTACTTC.

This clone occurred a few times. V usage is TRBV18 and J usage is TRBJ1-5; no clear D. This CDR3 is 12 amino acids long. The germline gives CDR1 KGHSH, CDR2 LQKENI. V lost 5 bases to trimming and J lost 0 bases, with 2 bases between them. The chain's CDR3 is CASSNSNQPQHF. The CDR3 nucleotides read TGTGCCAGCTCAAATAGCAATCAGCCCCAGCATTTT.

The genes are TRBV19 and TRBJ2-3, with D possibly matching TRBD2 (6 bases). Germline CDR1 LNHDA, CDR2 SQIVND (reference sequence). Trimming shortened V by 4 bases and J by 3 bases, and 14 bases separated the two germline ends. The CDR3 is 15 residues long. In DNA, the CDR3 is TGTGCCAGTAGTAGAGTAGCGGCACTTACAGATACGCAGTATTTT. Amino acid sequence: CASSRVAALTDTQYF. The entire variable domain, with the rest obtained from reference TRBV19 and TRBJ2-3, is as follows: DGGITQSPKYLFRKEGQNVTLSCEQNLNHDAMYWYRQDPGQGLRLIYYSQIVNDFQKGDIAEGYSVSREKKESFPLTVTSAQKNPTAFYLCASSRVAALTDTQYFGPGTRLTVL.

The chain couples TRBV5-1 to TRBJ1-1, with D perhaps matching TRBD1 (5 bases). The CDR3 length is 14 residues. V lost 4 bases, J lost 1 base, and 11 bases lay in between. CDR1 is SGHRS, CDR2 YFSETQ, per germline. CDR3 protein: CASSTGLGNTEAFF. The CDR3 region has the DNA TGCGCCAGCAGCACGGGACTGGGGAACACTGAAGCTTTCTTT.

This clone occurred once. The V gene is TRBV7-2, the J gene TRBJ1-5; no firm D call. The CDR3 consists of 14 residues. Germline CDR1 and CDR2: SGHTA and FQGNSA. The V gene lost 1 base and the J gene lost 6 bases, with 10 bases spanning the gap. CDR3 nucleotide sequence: TGTGCCAGCAGCTTAGGGGCACCCCGTCAGCCCCAGCATTTT. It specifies CASSLGAPRQPQHF.

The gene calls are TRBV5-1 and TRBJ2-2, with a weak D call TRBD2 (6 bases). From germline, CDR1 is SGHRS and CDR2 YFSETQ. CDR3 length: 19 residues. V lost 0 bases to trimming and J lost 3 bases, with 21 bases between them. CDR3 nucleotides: TGCGCCAGCAGCTTGGTTGCCGGGGGAACAATTGGGGACACCGGGGAGCTGTTTTTT. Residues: CASSLVAGGTIGDTGELFF.

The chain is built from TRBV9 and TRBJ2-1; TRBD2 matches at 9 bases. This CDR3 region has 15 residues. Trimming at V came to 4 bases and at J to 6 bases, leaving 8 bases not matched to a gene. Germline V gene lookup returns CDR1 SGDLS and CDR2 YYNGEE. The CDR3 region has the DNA TGTGCCAGCAGCCGGGCCAGCGGGGGGTTCAATGAGCAGTTCTTC. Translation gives CASSRASGGFNEQFF. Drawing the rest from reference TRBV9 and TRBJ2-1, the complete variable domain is DSGVTQTPKHLITATGQRVTLRCSPRSGDLSVYWYQQSLDQGLQFLIQYYNGEERAKGNILERFSAQQFPDLHSELNLSSLELGDSALYFCASSRASGGFNEQFFGPGTRLTVL.

The CDR3 DNA sequence: TGTGCCAGCAGCCCATTCCCGGGACAGGACCCAAGCGAGCAGTACTTC. It encodes CASSPFPGQDPSEQYF. The genes are TRBV5-8 and TRBJ2-7; 8 bases line up with TRBD1. The germline V gene has CDR1 SGHTS and CDR2 YDEGEE. CDR3 size: 16 residues. V shed 4 bases and J 6 bases; nucleotides not matched to a gene: 15.

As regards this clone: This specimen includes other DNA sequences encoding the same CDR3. The CDR3 DNA sequence: TGTGCCAGCAGCGTTGGAGGAGCTGGAAACACCATATATTTT. Translation: CASSVGGAGNTIYF. This chain uses TRBV9 with TRBJ1-3; no firm D call. V was clipped by 2 bases and J by 2 bases, with 8 bases between them. From germline, CDR1 is SGDLS and CDR2 YYNGEE. This CDR3 is built from 14 residues.

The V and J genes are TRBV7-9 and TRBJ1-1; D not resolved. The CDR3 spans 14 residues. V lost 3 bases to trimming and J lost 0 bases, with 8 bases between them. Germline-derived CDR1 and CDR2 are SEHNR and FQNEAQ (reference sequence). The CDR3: CASSFPPVNTEAFF. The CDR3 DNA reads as TGTGCCAGCAGCTTCCCCCCCGTGAACACTGAAGCTTTCTTT.

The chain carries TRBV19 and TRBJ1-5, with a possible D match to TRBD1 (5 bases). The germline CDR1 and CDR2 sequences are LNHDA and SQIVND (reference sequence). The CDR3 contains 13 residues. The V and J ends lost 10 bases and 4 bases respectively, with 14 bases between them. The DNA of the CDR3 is TGTGCCATCTCCACGGGGGGGAATCAGCCCCAGCATTTT. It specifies CAISTGGNQPQHF.

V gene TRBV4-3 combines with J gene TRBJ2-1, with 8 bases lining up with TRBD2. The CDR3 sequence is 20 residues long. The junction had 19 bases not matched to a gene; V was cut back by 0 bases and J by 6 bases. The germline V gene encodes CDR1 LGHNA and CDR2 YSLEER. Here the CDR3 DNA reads TGCGCCAGCAGCCAAGAGGGATTAGCGGGGCCAAATACCCTGGGCAATGAGCAGTTCTTC. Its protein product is CASSQEGLAGPNTLGNEQFF.